Listed below are T cell receptor beta chains from one sample, sequenced in a study of shared clonotypes between healthy human individuals. Libraries were prepared by immunoSEQ multiplex PCR; TCRdb keeps only in-frame clonotypes and omits some of them. The sample consists of under 850,000 clones, approximately 72% of them appearing once. The sample consisted of memory CD4+ T cells sorted from blood. The receptors originated from a woman in her twenties or thirties in good health. CDR3s include the opening cysteine and the closing phenylalanine or tryptophan.

V,CDR3
TRBV10-1,CASRGRDPLPYEQYF
TRBV23-1,CASSQSGGEDNSPLHF
TRBV6-1,CASSVSVSNQPQHF
TRBV6-6,CASSSGQNNQPQHF
TRBV6-6,CASSYSQDQPQHF
TRBV5-1,CASSLLMDSSEGYTF
TRBV2,CASSGQANTGELFF
TRBV5-4,CASSPDRGGETQYF
TRBV28,CASRDRSGSYNEQFF
TRBV5-1,CASSRSGGQTVWGREQYF
TRBV7-9,CASSLGRDGETQYF
TRBV19,CASSIGAGSWTSLSNEQFF
TRBV30,CAWSPQWASGSTDTQYF
TRBV9,CASSVDKGGYTF
TRBV5-1,CASSGDGTEAFF
TRBV10-1,CASSKPGQGSYEQYF
TRBV2,CASILSVAKNIQYF
TRBV10-3,CAITPSGRAGTGELFF
TRBV30,CAWSPSTYEQYF
TRBV5-4,CASSLRSQMGGELFF
TRBV28,CASSLEAGGASYEQYF
TRBV18,CASSPRTSGGRTDTQYF
TRBV7-9,CASSLGLNEKLFF
TRBV18,CASSPSGTGEAFF
TRBV11-1,CASSLAGASDTQYF
TRBV6-5,CASSRGTTTTEAFF
TRBV5-1,CASDRGTGSFTEAFF
TRBV13,CASSLAPGPAGGYTF
TRBV14,CASSLGSWVYEQYF
TRBV5-4,CASSLAGGPGETQYF
TRBV5-1,CASSLTGSLNYEQYF
TRBV2,CASSGGQGPDEQYF
TRBV29-1,CSAADRGIDTEAFF
TRBV6-5,CASSSGQGVQPQHF
TRBV7-2,CASSLMRGRGEQYF
TRBV7-3,CASSLTGLTEAFF
TRBV11-2,CASSTRLAGGYEQFF
TRBV6-1,CASSEGWGSNEKLFF
TRBV19,CASSIGGTDTQYF
TRBV11-2,CASSRTSQNIQYF
TRBV19,CASSRLAGVGANVLTF
TRBV29-1,CSVAPSGSLHTGELFF
TRBV9,CASSVGIAGGPRETQYF
TRBV5-1,CASSTGLEADTQYF
TRBV30,CAWARGANTEAFF
TRBV2,CASRKTGTYEQYF
TRBV10-3,CAIKNSSSYEQYF
TRBV28,CASSLLAGKKEQYF
TRBV28,CASSPHYEQYF
TRBV28,CASRLDRGRQPQHF
TRBV27,CASSLWGQETQYF
TRBV5-1,CASSVGGRSETQYF
TRBV7-8,CASSPGQGATGGNTIYF
TRBV5-1,CASSRGRSQETQYF